This T cell receptor (beta chain) was identified in a study of naive and memory T cell subsets. The study, taken as a whole, reports: Naive repertoires, especially CD8, held a few larger clonotypes, possibly memory cells re-expressing CD45RA. In CD4 and CD8 cells, diversity dropped from naive through EMRA. Findings for naive and memory subsets could not be checked against ground truth.

Note on this clonotype: Its target is unknown.

Germline loops: CDR1 SGDLS, CDR2 YYNGEE. Trimming took 4 bases from V and 3 from J; bases not matched to a gene: 3. The CDR3 consists of 16 residues. An equimolar mix of two oligonucleotides served as the beta constant-region primer for TRBC1 and TRBC2. Four rounds of PCR amplified the ligated cDNA using nested alpha and beta constant-region primers plus SP2. Via MiXCR, TCRdb re-called the UMI-ligation and nested PCR reads, giving one row per CDR3 protein. The data show fewer than 150,000 distinct CDR3 sequences, 15% to 25% seen once. Sequencing was carried out using naive CD8+ T cells from blood. The TCR sequence derives from a human donor in good health. The chain carries TRBV9 and TRBJ2-1; 14 positions match TRBD2. The CDR3 loop is CASSPGTSGSYNEQFF. CDR3 DNA: TGTGCCAGCAGCCCCGGGACTAGCGGGAGCTACAATGAGCAGTTCTTC.